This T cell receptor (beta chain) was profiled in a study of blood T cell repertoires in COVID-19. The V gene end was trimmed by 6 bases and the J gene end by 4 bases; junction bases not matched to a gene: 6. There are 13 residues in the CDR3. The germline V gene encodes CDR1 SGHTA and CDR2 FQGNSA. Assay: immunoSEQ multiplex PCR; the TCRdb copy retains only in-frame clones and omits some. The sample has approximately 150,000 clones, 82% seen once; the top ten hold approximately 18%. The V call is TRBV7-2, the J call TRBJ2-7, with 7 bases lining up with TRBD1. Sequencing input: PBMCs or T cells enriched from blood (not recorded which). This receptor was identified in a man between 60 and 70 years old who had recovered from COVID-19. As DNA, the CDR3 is TGTGCCAGCAGTTCCGCGACAGGGTACGAGCAGTACTTC. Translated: CASSSATGYEQYF.